The clone carrying this T cell receptor (beta chain) was detected only once. Between the trimmed V and J ends, which lost 0 bases and 9 bases, there was a span of 12 bases. CDR1 is SGHVS, CDR2 FQNEAQ, per germline. This CDR3 comprises 14 residues. These data belong to a study of blood T cell repertoires in COVID-19. Whole-study context: COVID-19 samples from acute and convalescent phases originated in the United States, Italy and Spain. In each case, the material was cDNA or gDNA derived from T cells, B-cell-depleted T cells, or PBMCs.

Sequencing used immunoSEQ multiplex PCR; TCRdb keeps in-frame clones, though not all of them. The sample holds almost 70,000 clones; 60% to 85% are singletons and the top ten take more than 15%. Material: peripheral blood. The sequence came from a man aged 55 to 70 with acute or convalescent COVID-19. The chain has TRBV7-8 and TRBJ2-1, with D possibly TRBD2 on 5 matching bases. CDR3 loop: CASSLAVVSGEQFF. The CDR3 nucleotides are TGTGCCAGCAGCTTAGCGGTCGTGAGCGGTGAGCAGTTCTTC.